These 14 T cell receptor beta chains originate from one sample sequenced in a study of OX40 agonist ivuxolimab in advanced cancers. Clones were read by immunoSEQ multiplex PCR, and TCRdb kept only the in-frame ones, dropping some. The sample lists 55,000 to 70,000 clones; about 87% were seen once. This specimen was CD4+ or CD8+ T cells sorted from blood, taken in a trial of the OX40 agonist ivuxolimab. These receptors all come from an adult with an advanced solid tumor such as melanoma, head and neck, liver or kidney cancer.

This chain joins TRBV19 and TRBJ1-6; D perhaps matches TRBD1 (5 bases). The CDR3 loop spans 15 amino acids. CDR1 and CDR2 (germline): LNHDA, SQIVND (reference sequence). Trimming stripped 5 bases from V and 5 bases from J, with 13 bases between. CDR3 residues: CASSLLGLNNSPLHF. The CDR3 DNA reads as TGTGCCAGTAGTCTCTTGGGACTGAATAATTCACCCCTCCACTTT.

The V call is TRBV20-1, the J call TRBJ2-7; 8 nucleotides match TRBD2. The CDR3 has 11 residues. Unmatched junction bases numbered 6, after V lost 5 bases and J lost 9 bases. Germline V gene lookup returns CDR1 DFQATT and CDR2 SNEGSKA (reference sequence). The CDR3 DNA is TGCAGTGCTTCGGGGGGGTCCGCGCAGTACTTC. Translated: CSASGGSAQYF.

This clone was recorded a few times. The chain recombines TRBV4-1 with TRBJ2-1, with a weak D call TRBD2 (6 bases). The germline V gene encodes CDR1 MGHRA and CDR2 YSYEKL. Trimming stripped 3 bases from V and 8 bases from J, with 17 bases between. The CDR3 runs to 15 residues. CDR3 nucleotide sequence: TGCGCCAGCAGCCAGATAGGAGGGGCCGGGGATGAGCAGTTCTTC. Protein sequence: CASSQIGGAGDEQFF.

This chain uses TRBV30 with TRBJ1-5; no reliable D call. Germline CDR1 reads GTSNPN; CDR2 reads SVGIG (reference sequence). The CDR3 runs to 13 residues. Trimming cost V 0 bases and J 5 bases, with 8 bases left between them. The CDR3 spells CAWSVGPDQPQHF. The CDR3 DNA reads TGTGCCTGGAGTGTAGGGCCCGATCAGCCCCAGCATTTT.

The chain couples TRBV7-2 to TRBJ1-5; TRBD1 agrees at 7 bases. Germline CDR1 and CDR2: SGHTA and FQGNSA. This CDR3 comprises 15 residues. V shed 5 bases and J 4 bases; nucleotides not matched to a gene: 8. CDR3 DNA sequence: TGTGCCAGCAGCGTACAGGGGACACCAAATCAGCCCCAGCATTTT. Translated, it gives CASSVQGTPNQPQHF.

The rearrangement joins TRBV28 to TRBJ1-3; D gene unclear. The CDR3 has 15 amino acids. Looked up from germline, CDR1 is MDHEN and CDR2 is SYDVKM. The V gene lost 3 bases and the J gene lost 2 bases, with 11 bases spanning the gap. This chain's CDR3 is CASSFSGIAGNTIYF. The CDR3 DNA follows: TGTGCCAGCAGTTTCAGCGGAATAGCTGGAAACACCATATATTTT.

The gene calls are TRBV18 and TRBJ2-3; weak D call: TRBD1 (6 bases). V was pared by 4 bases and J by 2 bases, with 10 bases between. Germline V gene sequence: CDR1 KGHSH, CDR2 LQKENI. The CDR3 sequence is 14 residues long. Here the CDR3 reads CASSLQGYTDTQYF. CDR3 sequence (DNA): TGTGCCAGCTCACTACAGGGATACACAGATACGCAGTATTTT.

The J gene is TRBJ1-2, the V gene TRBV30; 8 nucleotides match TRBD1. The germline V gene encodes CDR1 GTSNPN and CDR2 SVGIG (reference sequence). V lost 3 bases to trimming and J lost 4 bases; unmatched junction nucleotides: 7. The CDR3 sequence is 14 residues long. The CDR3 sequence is CAWRKVGQAYGYTF. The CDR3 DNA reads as TGTGCCTGGAGAAAGGTGGGACAGGCCTATGGCTACACCTTC.

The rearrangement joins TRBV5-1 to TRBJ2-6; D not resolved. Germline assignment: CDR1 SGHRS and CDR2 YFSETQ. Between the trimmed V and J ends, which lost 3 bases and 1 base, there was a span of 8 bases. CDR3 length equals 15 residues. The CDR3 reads CASSWIDSGANVLTF. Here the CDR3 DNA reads TGCGCCAGCAGCTGGATAGATTCTGGGGCCAACGTCCTGACTTTC.

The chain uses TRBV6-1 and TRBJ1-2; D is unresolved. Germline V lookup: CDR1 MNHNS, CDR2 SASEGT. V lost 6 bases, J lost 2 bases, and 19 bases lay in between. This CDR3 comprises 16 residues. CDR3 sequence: CASRETWALQNYGYTF. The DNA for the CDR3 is TGTGCCAGCAGGGAAACTTGGGCCTTACAAAACTATGGCTACACCTTC.

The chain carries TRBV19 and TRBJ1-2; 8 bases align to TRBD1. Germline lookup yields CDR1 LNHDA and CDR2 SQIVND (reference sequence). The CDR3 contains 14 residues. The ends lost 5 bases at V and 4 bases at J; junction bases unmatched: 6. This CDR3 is CASSPRQGAYGYTF. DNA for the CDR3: TGTGCCAGTAGTCCCCGGCAGGGGGCCTATGGCTACACCTTC. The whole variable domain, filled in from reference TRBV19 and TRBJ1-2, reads DGGITQSPKYLFRKEGQNVTLSCEQNLNHDAMYWYRQDPGQGLRLIYYSQIVNDFQKGDIAEGYSVSREKKESFPLTVTSAQKNPTAFYLCASSPRQGAYGYTFGSGTRLTVV.

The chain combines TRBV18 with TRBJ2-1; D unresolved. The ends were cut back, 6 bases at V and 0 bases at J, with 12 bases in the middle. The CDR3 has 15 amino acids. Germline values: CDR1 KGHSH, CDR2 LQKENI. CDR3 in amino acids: CASSPDFFSYNEQFF. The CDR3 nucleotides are TGTGCCAGCTCGCCTGACTTTTTCTCCTACAATGAGCAGTTCTTC.

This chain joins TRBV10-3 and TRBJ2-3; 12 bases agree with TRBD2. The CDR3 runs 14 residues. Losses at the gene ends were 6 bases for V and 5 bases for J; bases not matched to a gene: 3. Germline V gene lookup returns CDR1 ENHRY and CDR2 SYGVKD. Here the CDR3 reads CAIREGLAGDTQYF. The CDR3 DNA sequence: TGTGCCATCAGGGAGGGACTAGCGGGAGATACGCAGTATTTT.

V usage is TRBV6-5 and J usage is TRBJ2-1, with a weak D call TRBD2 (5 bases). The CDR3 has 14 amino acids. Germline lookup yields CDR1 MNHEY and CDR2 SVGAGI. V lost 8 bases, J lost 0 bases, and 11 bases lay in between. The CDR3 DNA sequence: TGTGCCAGCCGAACTAGGAGCTCCTACAATGAGCAGTTCTTC. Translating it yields CASRTRSSYNEQFF.